One and the same sample provided the 22 T cell receptor beta chains below, sequenced in a study of cytomegalovirus exposure and HLA in healthy donors. A multiplex PCR was run with 60 Vbeta primers and 13 Jbeta primers. Method: immunoSEQ multiplex PCR; TCRdb's copy keeps in-frame clones and lacks some. The sample has about 180,000 clones; about 80% are singletons. Sequenced material: PBMCs. The receptors here all came from a young man in good health and CMV-seronegative.

V gene TRBV2 combines with J gene TRBJ2-7, with 8 positions matching TRBD1. The CDR3 runs to 13 residues. With V trimmed by 5 bases and J by 7 bases, 7 bases remained unmatched. Per germline, CDR1 SNHLY and CDR2 FYNNEI. CDR3 nucleotide sequence: TGTGCCAGCAGTCGGGACAGGCAGTCGGAGCAGTACTTC. This encodes CASSRDRQSEQYF.

DNA for the CDR3: TGTGCCAGCAGCCAGGGACTAGCGGGAGGTCCCCTTGTGGAGACCCAGTACTTC. As protein: CASSQGLAGGPLVETQYF. The V call is TRBV7-9, the J call TRBJ2-5; TRBD2 matches 15 bases. The CDR3 runs to 18 residues. In germline, CDR1 is SEHNR, CDR2 FQNEAQ (reference sequence). V shed 5 bases, J shed 5 bases, and the junction held 12 bases outside the gene matches.

The chain is built from TRBV5-6 and TRBJ1-1; D is undetermined. Germline V gives CDR1 SGHDT, CDR2 YYEEEE. CDR3 size: 12 residues. Trimming removed 2 bases at V and 3 bases at J, with 5 bases between. The CDR3 spells CASSFGYTEAFF. CDR3 coding DNA: TGTGCCAGCAGCTTCGGGTACACTGAAGCTTTCTTT.

The chain couples TRBV29-1 to TRBJ2-3; possibly TRBD2 for D (6 bases). Germline V gene data show CDR1 as SQVTM and CDR2 as ANQGSEA. CDR3 length: 12 residues. Trimming shortened V by 6 bases and J by 11 bases, and 18 bases separated the two germline ends. The CDR3 sequence is CSVEEGGGKQYF. CDR3 DNA: TGCAGCGTAGAGGAGGGCGGAGGGAAGCAGTATTTT.

The V call is TRBV25-1, the J call TRBJ1-5, with 7 nucleotides matching TRBD1. Trimming took 3 bases from V and 3 from J; bases not matched to a gene: 8. The CDR3 covers 16 residues. The germline CDR1 and CDR2 sequences are MGHDK and SYGVNS. CDR3 loop: CASSDSGTEFNQPQHF. Written as DNA, the CDR3 is TGTGCCAGCAGTGATTCCGGGACAGAATTCAATCAGCCCCAGCATTTT.

The chain couples TRBV11-2 to TRBJ2-3; 9 nucleotides line up with TRBD1. This CDR3 contains 18 residues. CDR1 and CDR2 from the germline V gene are SGHAT and FQNNGV. Germline trimming cut 1 base from V and 4 bases from J; bases unmatched to any gene: 12. CDR3 DNA sequence: TGTGCCAGCAGCTTAGTCGGGGGACAGGGACCCTCCCCAGATACGCAGTATTTT. This gives the protein CASSLVGGQGPSPDTQYF.

In its sample, this clone was seen a few times. The genes are TRBV4-3 and TRBJ2-1; D ambiguous. Trimming removed 0 bases from V and 0 bases from J, with 15 bases in between. This CDR3 has 18 amino acids. CDR1 LGHNA and CDR2 YSLEER come from the germline V gene. CDR3 residues: CASSQEKSPLSSYNEQFF. The CDR3 nucleotides read TGCGCCAGCAGCCAAGAGAAGAGTCCGTTGAGCTCCTACAATGAGCAGTTCTTC.

The CDR3 region is CSGGLLNEQFF. The CDR3 DNA reads TGCAGCGGCGGACTTCTAAATGAGCAGTTCTTC. The V gene is TRBV29-1, the J gene TRBJ2-1; D is perhaps TRBD2 (5 bases). The germline V gene encodes CDR1 SQVTM and CDR2 ANQGSEA. The CDR3 contains 11 residues. Trimming stripped 7 bases from V and 7 bases from J, with 11 bases between.

The V gene is TRBV7-3, the J gene TRBJ1-1; D remains unclear. Germline CDR1 is SGHTA and CDR2 is FQGTGA. Between the trimmed V and J ends, which lost 2 bases and 1 base, there was a span of 5 bases. The CDR3 loop spans 13 amino acids. CDR3 loop: CASSLGSNTEAFF. The CDR3, as DNA: TGTGCCAGCAGCTTAGGCTCGAACACTGAAGCTTTCTTT.

This clone was observed a handful of times. CDR3 in amino acids: CASSSQVGQGYEQYF. The CDR3 nucleotides read TGTGCCAGCAGCTCGCAGGTGGGGCAGGGCTACGAGCAGTACTTC. The rearrangement uses TRBV7-2 and TRBJ2-5, with D tentatively TRBD1 (5 bases). Gene TRBJ2-7 matches the end of the DNA better, so the J call may be wrong. The CDR3 sequence is 15 residues long. From germline, CDR1 is SGHTA and CDR2 FQGNSA.

V gene TRBV9 combines with J gene TRBJ2-7; 9 bases align to TRBD2. Germline-derived CDR1 and CDR2 are SGDLS and YYNGEE. V shed 1 base, J shed 2 bases, and the junction held 4 bases outside the gene matches. The CDR3 has 15 amino acids. The CDR3 region is CASSVKASGAYEQYF. DNA for the CDR3: TGTGCCAGCAGCGTAAAGGCTAGCGGGGCCTACGAGCAGTACTTC.

The rearrangement uses TRBV5-6 and TRBJ2-5; D not certain. Judging by the DNA end, TRBJ2-7 fits better; the J call may be wrong. Per germline, CDR1 SGHDT and CDR2 YYEEEE. The CDR3 sequence is 14 residues long. The DNA for the CDR3 is TGTGCCAGCAGCCTTCTAGGCAGCTCCTACGAGCAGTACTTC. Amino acids: CASSLLGSSYEQYF.

In its sample, this clone was seen a few times. This chain links TRBV7-9 with TRBJ1-5; D might be TRBD1 (6 bases). This CDR3 is 13 amino acids long. Deletions cut 4 bases from V and 2 bases from J, with 6 bases between. Germline CDR1 and CDR2: SEHNR and FQNEAQ (reference sequence). The CDR3 DNA reads as TGTGCCAGCAGCTCAGGGGGCAATCAGCCCCAGCATTTT. Translating it yields CASSSGGNQPQHF.

This rearrangement joins TRBV29-1 to TRBJ1-5; D gene ambiguous. The CDR3 totals 12 residues. Germline V gene lookup returns CDR1 SQVTM and CDR2 ANQGSEA. Trimming stripped 4 bases from V and 8 bases from J, with 12 bases between. CDR3 DNA sequence: TGCAGCGTTGCGGAGACCGGGGAGCCCCAGCATTTT. This encodes CSVAETGEPQHF.

The rearrangement joins TRBV10-3 to TRBJ2-2; TRBD1 is a possible D gene (6 bases). V dropped 2 bases and J dropped 6 bases, with 16 bases sitting between them. The CDR3 runs to 16 residues. The germline CDR1 and CDR2 sequences are ENHRY and SYGVKD. The CDR3 sequence: CAISEGSETGPGELFF. The CDR3 bases are TGTGCCATCAGTGAGGGGAGCGAAACAGGGCCCGGGGAGCTGTTTTTT.

The rearrangement uses TRBV6-4 and TRBJ2-3; TRBD2 agrees at 9 bases. This CDR3 is built from 16 residues. The germline CDR1 and CDR2 sequences are MRHNA and SNTAGT. After removal of 6 bases from V and 6 bases from J, the junction contained 13 bases not matched to a gene. The CDR3 sequence: CASSPEGRGGSDTQYF. The CDR3, as DNA: TGTGCCAGCAGCCCTGAGGGGCGGGGGGGCTCCGATACGCAGTATTTT.

The V and J genes are TRBV5-5 and TRBJ2-7; 8 bases are shared with TRBD2. Germline trimming cut 0 bases from V and 0 bases from J; bases unmatched to any gene: 5. Per the germline V gene, CDR1 is SGHKS and CDR2 is YYEKEE (reference sequence). There are 16 residues in the CDR3. The CDR3: CASSLGLALFSYEQYF. The CDR3 DNA reads TGTGCCAGCAGCTTGGGACTAGCGCTTTTCTCCTACGAGCAGTACTTC.

The chain carries TRBV29-1 and TRBJ2-4, with 7 bases matching TRBD1. With 6 bases clipped from V and 0 bases from J, the junction kept 5 bases outside the gene matches. Germline lookup yields CDR1 SQVTM and CDR2 ANQGSEA. This CDR3 comprises 14 residues. CDR3 in amino acids: CSVTGAGAKNIQYF. CDR3 sequence (DNA): TGCAGCGTCACAGGGGCGGGAGCCAAAAACATTCAGTACTTC.

V is TRBV11-3 and J is TRBJ2-1; 8 bases are shared with TRBD2. This CDR3 is 14 amino acids long. CDR1 is SGHNT, CDR2 YENEEA, per germline. V lost 1 base to trimming and J lost 9 bases; unmatched junction nucleotides: 5. CDR3 in DNA: TGTGCCAGCAGCTTAGCGGGAGGGCCGTCTGAGCAGTTCTTC. Translation gives CASSLAGGPSEQFF.

The chain joins TRBV6-1 to TRBJ1-1; possible D gene TRBD1, 5 bases. CDR1 MNHNS and CDR2 SASEGT come from the germline V gene. This CDR3 region has 13 residues. The V end was cut by 5 bases, the J end by 6 bases, with 13 bases between. CDR3 amino acids: CASSTQGFAEAFF. CDR3 DNA sequence: TGTGCCAGCAGTACTCAGGGTTTCGCTGAAGCTTTCTTT.

The rearrangement joins TRBV7-2 to TRBJ2-7, with a possible D match to TRBD2 (6 bases). V lost 6 bases to trimming and J lost 3 bases, with 21 bases between them. CDR3 length: 16 residues. CDR1 and CDR2 from the germline V gene are SGHTA and FQGNSA. In DNA form, the CDR3 reads TGTGCCAGCAGGCAGGGCGGCGGGACCCCCATCTACGAGCAGTACTTC. As protein: CASRQGGGTPIYEQYF.

The chain links TRBV27 to TRBJ2-7; no definite D call. Germline V lookup: CDR1 MNHEY, CDR2 SMNVEV (reference sequence). Trimming left V 6 bases short and J 6 bases short, with 21 bases between. The CDR3 spans 15 residues. The CDR3 region has the DNA TGTGCCAGCAGCCGAAAGTCGCTTGGAGCCCGCGAGCAGTACTTC. This translates into CASSRKSLGAREQYF.